A single sample gave rise to the 17 T cell receptor beta chains below, sequenced in a study of human T cells and chemical hapten exposure. Stated time point: patch test 1, 2 weeks after DPC sensitization. Stated treatment: therapeutic diphenylcyclopropenone sensitization with weekly scalp DPC. TCRdb re-called the RACE reads with MiXCR, one entry per CDR3 protein. This table holds about 380,000 distinct CDR3 sequences, roughly 4.8% found once. The specimen was whole blood, collected in connection with sensitization to the hapten diphenylcyclopropenone (DPC). Receptors were obtained from a woman in her 50s with alopecia areata. Some clones in this sample may be carry-over from other donors' samples.

The table lists this clonotype with many counts. J is TRBJ1-5 and V is TRBV5-5, with TRBD1 identical over 7 bases. J was trimmed by 3 bases and V by 4 bases; bases with no gene match: 7. The germline CDR1 and CDR2 sequences are SGHKS and YYEKEE (reference sequence). The CDR3 sequence is 15 residues long. CDR3 DNA: TGTGCCAGCAGCCCCCGGGACAGCTTCAATCAGCCCCAGCATTTT. Amino acids: CASSPRDSFNQPQHF.

This clonotype has ten or more counts. The V call is TRBV3-1, the J call TRBJ1-1, with D possibly being TRBD1 (6 bases). The CDR3 covers 13 residues. The V gene's germline CDR1 is LGHDT and CDR2 YNNKEL (reference sequence). V dropped 4 bases and J dropped 5 bases, with 11 bases sitting between them. The DNA for the CDR3 is TGTGCCAGCAGCCGGGTTCAGGGGACTGAAGCTTTCTTT. It codes for CASSRVQGTEAFF.

The chain is built from TRBV29-1 and TRBJ1-3, with D uncertain. The CDR3 totals 14 residues. V was trimmed by 6 bases and J by 0 bases, leaving 12 bases between them. In germline, CDR1 is SQVTM, CDR2 ANQGSEA. The CDR3 sequence: CSVTDGISGNTIYF. The CDR3 nucleotides read TGCAGCGTGACCGACGGAATCTCTGGAAACACCATATATTTT. Full variable domain (missing parts from reference TRBV29-1 and TRBJ1-3): SAVISQKPSRDICQRGTSLTIQCQVDSQVTMMFWYRQQPGQSLTLIATANQGSEATYESGFVIDKFPISRPNLTFSTLTVSNMSPEDSSIYLCSVTDGISGNTIYFGEGSWLTVV.

This clonotype was counted at least ten times. The rearrangement uses TRBV5-1 and TRBJ2-2; D uncertain. V lost 0 bases and J 1 base, leaving 4 bases between the germline ends. Germline V gene lookup returns CDR1 SGHRS and CDR2 YFSETQ. The length of the CDR3 is 14 residues. The CDR3 bases are TGCGCCAGCAGCTTGGAATGGAACACCGGGGAGCTGTTTTTT. This encodes CASSLEWNTGELFF.

This clonotype was recorded at least ten times. The chain couples TRBV6-2 or TRBV6-3 to TRBJ1-5; 7 nucleotides line up with TRBD1. The J segment lost 2 bases and the V segment lost 2 bases, leaving 6 bases of the junction unmatched. The CDR3 contains 16 residues. Looked up from germline, CDR1 is MNHEY and CDR2 is SVGEGT. CDR3 bases: TGTGCCAGCAGTTACCATACAGGGGCGGGCAATCAGCCCCAGCATTTT. Translated: CASSYHTGAGNQPQHF.

This chain uses TRBV5-4 with TRBJ2-3; perhaps TRBD1 as D (6 bases). Germline CDR1 and CDR2: SGHNT and YYREEE (reference sequence). This CDR3 comprises 15 residues. Trimming took off 4 bases at V and 3 bases at J, with 15 bases between the two ends. DNA of the CDR3: TGTGCCAGCAGCCTCGCACAGGGTATGACAGATACGCAGTATTTT. Translated: CASSLAQGMTDTQYF.

This clonotype occurred many times. The chain uses TRBV12-3 or TRBV12-4 and TRBJ1-5; 7 nucleotides match TRBD1. Unmatched junction bases numbered 7, after V lost 5 bases and J lost 12 bases. CDR3 length: 12 amino acids. CDR3 amino acids: CASSAGTAHQHF. For the CDR3, the DNA is TGTGCCAGCAGTGCCGGGACAGCGCACCAGCATTTT.

This clonotype was seen ten or more times. The chain has TRBV20-1 and TRBJ2-6, with D perhaps matching TRBD2 (5 bases). The germline V and J ends were trimmed by 5 bases and 0 bases, with 5 bases remaining between them. CDR1 DFQATT and CDR2 SNEGSKA come from the germline V gene (reference sequence). The CDR3 has 13 amino acids. The CDR3 DNA reads TGCAGTGCTGGAGGCTCTGGGGCCAACGTCCTGACTTTC. It encodes CSAGGSGANVLTF.

At least ten counts were recorded for this clonotype. The V call is TRBV20-1, the J call TRBJ2-1; D is unclear. V lost 0 bases and J 5 bases, leaving 14 bases between the germline ends. The CDR3 has 15 residues. From germline, CDR1 is DFQATT and CDR2 SNEGSKA (reference sequence). The CDR3 sequence is CSARDTAAWHNEQFF. In DNA form, the CDR3 reads TGCAGTGCTAGAGATACGGCAGCCTGGCACAATGAGCAGTTCTTC.

The rearrangement uses TRBV10-3 and TRBJ2-6; maybe TRBD2 (5 bases). The CDR3 consists of 15 residues. V was cut by 3 bases and J by 1 base, with 7 bases left in between. The V gene's germline CDR1 is ENHRY and CDR2 SYGVKD. In DNA form, the CDR3 reads TGTGCCATCAGTGACCCGGGGTCTGGGGCCAACGTCCTGACTTTC. Encoded protein: CAISDPGSGANVLTF.

In this sample, this clonotype turned up many times. V gene TRBV13 combines with J gene TRBJ2-7; D is uncertain. Trimming cost V 0 bases and J 3 bases, with 24 bases left between them. CDR1 and CDR2 (germline): PRHDT, FYEKMQ (reference sequence). CDR3 length: 19 residues. CDR3 in DNA: TGTGCCAGCAGCTTAGGTCTATCTGGGTCGACTTTCGGTCTCTACGAGCAGTACTTC. Encoded protein: CASSLGLSGSTFGLYEQYF.

V usage is TRBV4-2 and J usage is TRBJ2-1; tentatively, D is TRBD2 (7 bases). The V gene lost 1 base and the J gene lost 8 bases, with 15 bases spanning the gap. The germline V gene has CDR1 LGHNA and CDR2 YNFKEQ. This CDR3 is 15 amino acids long. CDR3 in amino acids: CASSQGPGGADEQFF. CDR3 nucleotides: TGTGCCAGCAGCCAAGGGCCTGGGGGGGCCGATGAGCAGTTCTTC.

This chain uses TRBV20-1 with TRBJ1-4; D possibly corresponds to TRBD1 (6 bases). The CDR3 has 13 residues. Germline V gene data show CDR1 as DFQATT and CDR2 as SNEGSKA (reference sequence). The V end was cut by 6 bases, the J end by 3 bases, with 11 bases between. CDR3 nucleotide sequence: TGCAGTGCCAGACAGGATGCTAATGAAAAACTGTTTTTT. Its translation is CSARQDANEKLFF.

This clonotype was seen only a few times. The chain links TRBV12-3 or TRBV12-4 to TRBJ2-2, with TRBD2 matching 11 bases. The CDR3 consists of 16 residues. Trimming removed 6 bases from V and 8 bases from J; junction bases left unmatched: 11. CDR3 in amino acids: CASRTGTSGQTGELFF. For the CDR3, the DNA is TGTGCCAGCAGAACAGGGACTAGCGGCCAAACGGGGGAGCTGTTTTTT.

V is TRBV20-1 and J is TRBJ2-7; D could derive from TRBD1 or TRBD2 (5 bases each). This CDR3 is built from 13 residues. Deletions cut 6 bases from V and 6 bases from J, with 18 bases between. Germline V gene data show CDR1 as DFQATT and CDR2 as SNEGSKA (reference sequence). The CDR3 loop is CSAVGERPAEQYF. The CDR3 DNA reads TGCAGTGCCGTGGGGGAAAGACCAGCCGAGCAGTACTTC.

There are many counts of this clonotype. V is TRBV29-1 and J is TRBJ2-3; D might be TRBD2 (6 bases). V lost 1 base, J lost 1 base, and 12 bases lay in between. The CDR3 totals 15 residues. Germline loops: CDR1 SQVTM, CDR2 ANQGSEA. In DNA form, the CDR3 reads TGCAGCGTTGAAGTCTTAGCGGCCCGCACAGATACGCAGTATTTT. This codes for CSVEVLAARTDTQYF.

The V gene is TRBV6-2 or TRBV6-3, the J gene TRBJ1-1; no clear D. CDR3 length equals 14 residues. Germline values: CDR1 MNHEY, CDR2 SVGEGT. V was trimmed by 6 bases and J by 1 base, leaving 12 bases between them. CDR3 amino acids: CASRSTPRNTEAFF. CDR3 DNA: TGTGCCAGCAGATCGACACCCAGGAACACTGAAGCTTTCTTT.